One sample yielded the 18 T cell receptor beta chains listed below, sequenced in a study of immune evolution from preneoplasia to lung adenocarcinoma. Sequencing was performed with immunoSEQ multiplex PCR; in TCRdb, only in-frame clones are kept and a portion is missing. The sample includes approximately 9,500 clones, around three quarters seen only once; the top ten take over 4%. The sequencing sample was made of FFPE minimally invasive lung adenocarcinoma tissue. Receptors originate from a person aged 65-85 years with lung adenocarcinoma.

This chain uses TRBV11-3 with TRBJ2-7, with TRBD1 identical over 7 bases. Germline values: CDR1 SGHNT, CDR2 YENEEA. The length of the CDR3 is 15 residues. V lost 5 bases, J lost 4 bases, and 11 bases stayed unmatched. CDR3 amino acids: CASSPIDRDTYEQYF. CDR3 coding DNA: TGTGCCAGCAGCCCTATAGACAGGGATACGTACGAGCAGTACTTC.

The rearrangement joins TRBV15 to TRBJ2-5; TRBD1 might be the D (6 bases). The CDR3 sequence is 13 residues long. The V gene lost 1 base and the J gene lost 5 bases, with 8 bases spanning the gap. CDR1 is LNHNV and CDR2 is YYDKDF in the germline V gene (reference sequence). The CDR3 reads CATSRGGHETQYF. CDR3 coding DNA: TGTGCCACCAGCAGAGGGGGGCACGAGACCCAGTACTTC.

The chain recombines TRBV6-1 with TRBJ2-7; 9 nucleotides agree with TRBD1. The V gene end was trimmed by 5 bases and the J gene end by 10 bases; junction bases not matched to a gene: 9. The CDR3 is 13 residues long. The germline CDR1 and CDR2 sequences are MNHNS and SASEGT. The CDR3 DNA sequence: TGTGCCAGCAGTAGAAGCCGGGACAGGGAACAGTACTTC. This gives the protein CASSRSRDREQYF.

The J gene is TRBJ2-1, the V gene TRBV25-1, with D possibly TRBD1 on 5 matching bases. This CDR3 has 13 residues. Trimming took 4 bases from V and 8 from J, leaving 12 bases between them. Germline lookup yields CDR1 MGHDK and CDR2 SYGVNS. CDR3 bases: TGTGCCAGCAGTGCTCAGGGTAAGGATGAGCAGTTCTTC. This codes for CASSAQGKDEQFF.

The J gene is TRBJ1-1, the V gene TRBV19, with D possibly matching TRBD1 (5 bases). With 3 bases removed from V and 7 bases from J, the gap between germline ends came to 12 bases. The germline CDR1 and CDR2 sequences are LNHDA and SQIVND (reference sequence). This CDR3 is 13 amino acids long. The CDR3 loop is CASSIGRGVEAFF. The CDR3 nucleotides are TGTGCCAGTAGTATTGGGCGAGGGGTTGAAGCTTTCTTT.

This CDR3 is CAWRGGEKLFF. CDR3 nucleotide sequence: TGTGCCTGGAGGGGTGGAGAAAAACTGTTTTTT. The rearrangement links TRBV30 to TRBJ1-4; unclear D gene. CDR1 and CDR2 (germline): GTSNPN, SVGIG (reference sequence). V lost 3 bases and J lost 8, with 7 bases in between. The CDR3 runs to 11 residues.

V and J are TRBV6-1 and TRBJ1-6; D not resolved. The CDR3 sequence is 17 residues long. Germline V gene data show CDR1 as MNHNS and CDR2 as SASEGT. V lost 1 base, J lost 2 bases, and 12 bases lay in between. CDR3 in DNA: TGTGCCAGCAGTGAAGTCCGGGAAAATCCCTATAATTCACCCCTCCACTTT. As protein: CASSEVRENPYNSPLHF.

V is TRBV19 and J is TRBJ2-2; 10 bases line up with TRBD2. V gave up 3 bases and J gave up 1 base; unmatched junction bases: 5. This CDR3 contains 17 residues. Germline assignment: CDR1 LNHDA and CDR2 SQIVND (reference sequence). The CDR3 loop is CASSITRTSGNTGELFF. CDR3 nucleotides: TGTGCCAGTAGTATTACCCGGACTAGCGGGAACACCGGGGAGCTGTTTTTT. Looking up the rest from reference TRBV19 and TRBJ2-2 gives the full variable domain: DGGITQSPKYLFRKEGQNVTLSCEQNLNHDAMYWYRQDPGQGLRLIYYSQIVNDFQKGDIAEGYSVSREKKESFPLTVTSAQKNPTAFYLCASSITRTSGNTGELFFGEGSRLTVL.

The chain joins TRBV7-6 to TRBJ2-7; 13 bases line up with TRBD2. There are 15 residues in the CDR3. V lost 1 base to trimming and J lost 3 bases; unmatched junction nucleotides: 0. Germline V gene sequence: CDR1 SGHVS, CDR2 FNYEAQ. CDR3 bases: TGTGCCAGCAGCTTAGGGACTAGCGGGAGCTACGAGCAGTACTTC. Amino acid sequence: CASSLGTSGSYEQYF.

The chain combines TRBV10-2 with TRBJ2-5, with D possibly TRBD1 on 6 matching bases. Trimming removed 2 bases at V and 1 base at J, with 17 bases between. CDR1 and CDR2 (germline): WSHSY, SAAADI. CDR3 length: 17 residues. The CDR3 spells CASSEGGTTGTQETQYF. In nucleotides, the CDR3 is TGCGCCAGCAGTGAGGGAGGTACAACAGGGACCCAAGAGACCCAGTACTTC.

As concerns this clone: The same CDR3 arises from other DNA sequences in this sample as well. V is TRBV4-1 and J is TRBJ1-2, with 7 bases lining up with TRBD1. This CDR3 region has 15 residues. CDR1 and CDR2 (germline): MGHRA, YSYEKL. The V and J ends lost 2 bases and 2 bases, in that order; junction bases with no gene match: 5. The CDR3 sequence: CASSQTGTANYGYTF. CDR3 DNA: TGCGCCAGCAGCCAAACCGGGACAGCCAACTATGGCTACACCTTC.

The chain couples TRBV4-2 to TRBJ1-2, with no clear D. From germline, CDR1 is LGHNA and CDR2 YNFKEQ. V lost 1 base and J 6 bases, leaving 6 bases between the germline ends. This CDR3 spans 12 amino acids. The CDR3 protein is CASSQGADGYTF. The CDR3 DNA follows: TGTGCCAGCAGCCAAGGAGCGGATGGCTACACCTTC.

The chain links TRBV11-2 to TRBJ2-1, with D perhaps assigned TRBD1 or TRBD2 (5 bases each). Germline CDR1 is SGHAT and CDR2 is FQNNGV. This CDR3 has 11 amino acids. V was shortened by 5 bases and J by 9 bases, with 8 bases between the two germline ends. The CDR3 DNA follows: TGTGCCAGCAGCCCCGGGACTGAGCAGTTCTTC. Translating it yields CASSPGTEQFF.

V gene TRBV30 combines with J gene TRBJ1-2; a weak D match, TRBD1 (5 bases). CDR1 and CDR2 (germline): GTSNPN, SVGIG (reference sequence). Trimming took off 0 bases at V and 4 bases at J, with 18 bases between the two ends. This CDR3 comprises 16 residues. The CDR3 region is CAWSVPATGPFYGYTF. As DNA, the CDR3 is TGTGCCTGGAGTGTACCGGCTACGGGACCGTTCTATGGCTACACCTTC.

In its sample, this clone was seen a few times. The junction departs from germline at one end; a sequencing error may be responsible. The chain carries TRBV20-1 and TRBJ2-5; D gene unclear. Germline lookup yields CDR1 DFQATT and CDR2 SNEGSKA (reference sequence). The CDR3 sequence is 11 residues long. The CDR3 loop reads CSASYQETQYF. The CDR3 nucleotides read TGCAGTGCTAGTTACCAGGAGACCCAGTACTTC.

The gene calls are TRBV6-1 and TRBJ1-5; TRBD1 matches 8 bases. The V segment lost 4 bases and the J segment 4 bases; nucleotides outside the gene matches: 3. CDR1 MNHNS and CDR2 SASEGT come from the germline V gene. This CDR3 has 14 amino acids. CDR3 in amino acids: CASSGTGPNQPQHF. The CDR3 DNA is TGTGCCAGCAGTGGGACAGGGCCTAATCAGCCCCAGCATTTT.

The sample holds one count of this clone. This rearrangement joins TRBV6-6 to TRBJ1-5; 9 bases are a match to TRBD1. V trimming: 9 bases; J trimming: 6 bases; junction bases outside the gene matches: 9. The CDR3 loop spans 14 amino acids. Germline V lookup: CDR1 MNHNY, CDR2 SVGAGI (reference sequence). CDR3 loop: CASLAGTGIQPQHF. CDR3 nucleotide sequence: TGTGCCAGTCTTGCCGGGACAGGGATTCAGCCCCAGCATTTT.

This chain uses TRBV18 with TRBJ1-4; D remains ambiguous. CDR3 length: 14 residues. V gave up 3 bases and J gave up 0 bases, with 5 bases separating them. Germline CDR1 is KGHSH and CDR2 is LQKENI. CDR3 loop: CASSPTPTNEKLFF. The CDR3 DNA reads TGTGCCAGCTCACCTACCCCAACTAATGAAAAACTGTTTTTT.